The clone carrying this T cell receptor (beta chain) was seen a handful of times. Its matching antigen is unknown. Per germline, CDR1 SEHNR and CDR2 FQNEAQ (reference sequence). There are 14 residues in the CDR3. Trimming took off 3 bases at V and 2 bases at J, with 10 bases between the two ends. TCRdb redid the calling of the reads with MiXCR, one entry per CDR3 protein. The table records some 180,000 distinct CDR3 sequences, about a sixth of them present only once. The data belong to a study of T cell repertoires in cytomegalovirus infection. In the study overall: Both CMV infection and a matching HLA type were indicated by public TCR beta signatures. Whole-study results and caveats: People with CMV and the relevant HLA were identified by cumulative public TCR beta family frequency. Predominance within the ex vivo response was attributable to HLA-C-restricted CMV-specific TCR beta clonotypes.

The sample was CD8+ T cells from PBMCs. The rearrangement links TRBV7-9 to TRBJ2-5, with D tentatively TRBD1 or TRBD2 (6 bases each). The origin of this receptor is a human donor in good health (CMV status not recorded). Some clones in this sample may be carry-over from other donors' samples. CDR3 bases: TGTGCCAGCAGCTTGGAGGGGGGACAAGAGACCCAGTACTTC. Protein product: CASSLEGGQETQYF.